The 4 T cell receptor beta chains below come from one sample, sequenced in a study of blood T cells in healthy people across ages. Together with a sample-barcoded 5' primer, a J-beta primer mix was included in a second PCR lasting about 6 to 12 cycles. Each CDR3 protein is one row after TCRdb ran MiXCR on the 5' RACE reads. Here the sample spans roughly 560,000 distinct CDR3 sequences, around 24% being singletons. These records were also assigned to another study, of T cells of mothers and their children.

Input material: blood. The receptors were sampled from a boy between 10 and 17 years old in good health.

This clonotype was counted between two and nine times. The chain couples TRBV25-1 to TRBJ2-1, with D uncertain. The CDR3 consists of 15 residues. CDR1 and CDR2 from the germline V gene are MGHDK and SYGVNS. Trimming shortened V by 5 bases and J by 5 bases, and 16 bases separated the two germline ends. CDR3: CASSHILYRDNEQFF. CDR3 coding DNA: TGTGCCAGCAGTCACATATTATACCGAGACAATGAGCAGTTCTTC.

This clonotype was detected ten times or more. This sequence joins TRBV20-1 and TRBJ2-5; maybe TRBD1 (6 bases). V was trimmed by 2 bases and J by 2 bases, leaving 15 bases between them. Germline lookup yields CDR1 DFQATT and CDR2 SNEGSKA (reference sequence). The CDR3 loop spans 15 amino acids. This CDR3 reads CSARKKDRRQETQYF. In DNA form, the CDR3 reads TGCAGTGCTAGAAAAAAGGACAGAAGACAAGAGACCCAGTACTTC.

This rearrangement joins TRBV7-9 to TRBJ1-2; tentatively, D is TRBD1 (5 bases). This CDR3 region has 16 residues. CDR1 is SEHNR, CDR2 FQNEAQ, per germline (reference sequence). V lost 5 bases to trimming and J lost 5 bases, with 21 bases between them. The CDR3 reads CASSPTSGGGRYGYTF. CDR3 DNA: TGTGCCAGCAGCCCCACGTCCGGCGGGGGTAGATATGGCTACACCTTC.

This clonotype came up a few times. The rearrangement joins TRBV4-1 to TRBJ1-5; no firm D call. Trimming removed 0 bases at V and 0 bases at J, with 9 bases between. The CDR3 contains 16 residues. Germline CDR1 is MGHRA and CDR2 is YSYEKL. The CDR3 DNA sequence: TGCGCCAGCAGCCAAGAGCGGACTAGTAGCAATCAGCCCCAGCATTTT. It specifies CASSQERTSSNQPQHF.